A selection of T cell receptor beta chains follows, all from one sample in a study of blood T cell repertoires in COVID-19. This table comes from immunoSEQ multiplex PCR, and its TCRdb copy is limited to in-frame clones, with some not included. The sample records almost 45,000 clones, approximately 70% being singletons. The source material was peripheral blood. All receptors come from a man at least 80 years old with acute or convalescent COVID-19. Both conserved end residues are part of each CDR3.

v_gene: TRBV7-9
j_gene: TRBJ2-7
CDR3aa: CASSSRTGGPEQYF

v_gene: TRBV7-2
j_gene: TRBJ2-3
CDR3aa: CASSLGFRGSSSDTQYF

v_gene: TRBV7-9
j_gene: TRBJ1-1
CDR3aa: CASSLGVQDTEAFF

v_gene: TRBV14
j_gene: TRBJ2-1
CDR3aa: CASSQVSWLAGINEQFF

v_gene: TRBV7-2
j_gene: TRBJ2-1
CDR3aa: CASRGGAHVGEQFF

v_gene: TRBV11-3
j_gene: TRBJ2-3
CDR3aa: CASSLNSGTTDTQYF

v_gene: TRBV6-5
j_gene: TRBJ2-7
CDR3aa: CASSYRPTDYEQYF

v_gene: TRBV9
j_gene: TRBJ2-7
CDR3aa: CASSVGAGTYEQYF

v_gene: TRBV7-9
j_gene: TRBJ2-3
CDR3aa: CASSPLMAGRVDTQYF

v_gene: TRBV9
j_gene: TRBJ2-3
CDR3aa: CASSPTRQGRTDTQYF

v_gene: TRBV6-5
j_gene: TRBJ2-7
CDR3aa: CASSYQRDTTYEQYF

v_gene: TRBV28
j_gene: TRBJ2-7
CDR3aa: CASSQRPSYEQYF

v_gene: TRBV15
j_gene: TRBJ1-1
CDR3aa: CATSSKTGGDTEAFF